The 17 T cell receptor beta chains reported below all come from one sample, sequenced in a study of lymphopenia after photon versus proton radiotherapy. Assay used: immunoSEQ multiplex PCR; TCRdb lists only in-frame clones, some missing. The sample lists about 18,000 clones, approximately 91% occurring once. The specimen comprised peripheral blood, sampled from a patient treated with proton-based radiotherapy. The receptor set was obtained from a man in his 70s with pancreatic cancer.

This rearrangement joins TRBV5-1 to TRBJ2-7; 11 bases match TRBD1. V shed 3 bases and J 4 bases; nucleotides not matched to a gene: 6. The CDR3 has 15 residues. Germline assignment: CDR1 SGHRS and CDR2 YFSETQ. The CDR3: CASSSRTGGRYEQYF. The CDR3 region has the DNA TGCGCCAGCAGCTCTAGGACAGGGGGCAGGTACGAGCAGTACTTC. The full variable domain, with the rest looked up from reference TRBV5-1 and TRBJ2-7, is KAGVTQTPRYLIKTRGQQVTLSCSPISGHRSVSWYQQTPGQGLQFLFEYFSETQRNKGNFPGRFSGRQFSNSRSEMNVSTLELGDSALYLCASSSRTGGRYEQYFGPGTRLTVT.

The rearrangement links TRBV5-1 to TRBJ1-3; D unclear. CDR3 length: 14 residues. Germline lookup yields CDR1 SGHRS and CDR2 YFSETQ. V was pared by 0 bases and J by 0 bases, with 4 bases between. The CDR3 sequence: CASSLEGSGNTIYF. The CDR3 coding sequence is TGCGCCAGCAGCTTGGAGGGCTCTGGAAACACCATATATTTT.

The chain combines TRBV19 with TRBJ1-6; the D gene is possibly TRBD1 (5 bases). Trimming shortened V by 9 bases and J by 8 bases, and 17 bases separated the two germline ends. The CDR3 consists of 14 residues. CDR1 and CDR2 (germline): LNHDA, SQIVND (reference sequence). CDR3 region: CASRGSNEDSPLHF. The CDR3 DNA is TGTGCCAGCCGGGGCTCCAACGAGGATTCACCCCTCCACTTT.

The rearrangement joins TRBV5-1 to TRBJ1-2; TRBD1 might be the D (5 bases). The CDR3 is 14 amino acids. Per germline, CDR1 SGHRS and CDR2 YFSETQ. V dropped 4 bases and J dropped 8 bases, with 18 bases sitting between them. The CDR3 sequence: CASSLGDGGAGYTF. The CDR3 DNA reads as TGCGCCAGCAGCCTGGGAGACGGGGGAGCGGGCTACACCTTC.

The chain is built from TRBV7-8 and TRBJ2-5; D is perhaps TRBD2 (6 bases). The germline V gene encodes CDR1 SGHVS and CDR2 FQNEAQ. CDR3 size: 16 residues. V dropped 0 bases and J dropped 3 bases, with 14 bases sitting between them. This CDR3 reads CASSLARGRAKETQYF. The CDR3 region has the DNA TGTGCCAGCAGCTTAGCGCGGGGACGAGCGAAAGAGACCCAGTACTTC.

This chain joins TRBV11-2 and TRBJ2-7; TRBD1 is a possible D gene (6 bases). Trimming pared 3 bases from V and 6 bases from J, leaving 21 bases between. The CDR3 length is 16 residues. From germline, CDR1 is SGHAT and CDR2 FQNNGV. CDR3 bases: TGTGCCAGCAGCTTTCACCCAGGGGTTAATTCGTCCGAGCAGTACTTC. Amino acids: CASSFHPGVNSSEQYF.

The chain joins TRBV5-1 to TRBJ2-1; 16 bases agree with TRBD2. V trimming: 4 bases; J trimming: 4 bases; junction bases outside the gene matches: 2. Germline lookup yields CDR1 SGHRS and CDR2 YFSETQ. The CDR3 is made up of 16 amino acids. Here the CDR3 reads CASSAGLAGGYNEQFF. In DNA form, the CDR3 reads TGCGCCAGCAGCGCGGGACTAGCGGGAGGGTACAATGAGCAGTTCTTC.

The chain recombines TRBV7-8 with TRBJ1-1, with D unclear. There are 15 residues in the CDR3. V was clipped by 0 bases and J by 0 bases, with 8 bases between them. Germline V gene data show CDR1 as SGHVS and CDR2 as FQNEAQ. CDR3 region: CASSLAELMNTEAFF. Written as DNA, the CDR3 is TGTGCCAGCAGCTTAGCCGAGCTAATGAACACTGAAGCTTTCTTT.

The rearrangement uses TRBV6-6 and TRBJ2-7; 8 nucleotides align to TRBD1. The CDR3 consists of 15 residues. Germline CDR1 reads MNHNY; CDR2 reads SVGAGI (reference sequence). V was clipped by 9 bases and J by 4 bases; unmatched bases: 14. CDR3 residues: CASSQGQDLNYEQYF. The CDR3 nucleotides are TGTGCCAGTAGTCAGGGACAGGACTTAAATTACGAGCAGTACTTC.

V usage is TRBV7-9 and J usage is TRBJ2-1, with D tentatively TRBD1 (7 bases). CDR1 is SEHNR and CDR2 is FQNEAQ in the germline V gene (reference sequence). CDR3 size: 17 residues. Trimming took 5 bases from V and 2 from J, leaving 19 bases between them. CDR3 coding DNA: TGTGCCAGCAGCCACTATCCGGGGGACAGCACCTACAATGAGCAGTTCTTC. Protein: CASSHYPGDSTYNEQFF.

This chain uses TRBV19 with TRBJ2-1, with a tentative D call TRBD1 (6 bases). V was cut by 4 bases and J by 3 bases, with 10 bases left in between. The CDR3 length is 14 residues. CDR1 LNHDA and CDR2 SQIVND come from the germline V gene (reference sequence). The CDR3 DNA is TGTGCCAGTAGTACAACAGGGTTCTACAATGAGCAGTTCTTC. Its protein is CASSTTGFYNEQFF.

The chain recombines TRBV30 with TRBJ1-5, with D uncertain. CDR3 size: 14 residues. V was shortened by 2 bases and J by 7 bases, with 15 bases between the two germline ends. The germline V gene has CDR1 GTSNPN and CDR2 SVGIG (reference sequence). CDR3 amino acids: CAWSTRSNRQPQHF. DNA of the CDR3: TGTGCCTGGAGTACCCGTTCTAATAGACAGCCCCAGCATTTT.

The chain links TRBV15 to TRBJ2-3; TRBD2 matches 10 bases. The V gene's germline CDR1 is LNHNV and CDR2 YYDKDF (reference sequence). V was clipped by 0 bases and J by 5 bases; unmatched bases: 8. The CDR3 spans 17 residues. The CDR3 DNA follows: TGTGCCACCAGCAGAGAAGGAAGAGCGGGAGGGAGAGATACGCAGTATTTT. It codes for CATSREGRAGGRDTQYF.

The rearrangement uses TRBV5-1 and TRBJ2-5, with TRBD2 matching over 7 bases. There are 16 residues in the CDR3. The trim removed 3 bases at V and 2 bases at J, leaving 10 bases unmatched. Germline lookup yields CDR1 SGHRS and CDR2 YFSETQ. CDR3 sequence (DNA): TGCGCCAGCAGCTACCGGTCTAGCGGAACACAAGAGACCCAGTACTTC. Its translation: CASSYRSSGTQETQYF.

J is TRBJ2-1 and V is TRBV7-6, with TRBD2 as a possible D gene (5 bases). With 1 base removed from V and 0 bases from J, the gap between germline ends came to 22 bases. The CDR3 totals 20 residues. Germline V lookup: CDR1 SGHVS, CDR2 FNYEAQ. CDR3 sequence (DNA): TGTGCCAGCAGCTTAGTTTTGGACGCTGCGACGGGGATCTCCTACAATGAGCAGTTCTTC. It codes for CASSLVLDAATGISYNEQFF.

The chain uses TRBV4-2 and TRBJ2-7, with D possibly called TRBD1 or TRBD2 (5 bases each). The CDR3 contains 12 residues. V lost 1 base and J lost 6, with 7 bases in between. Looked up from germline, CDR1 is LGHNA and CDR2 is YNFKEQ. CDR3 sequence (DNA): TGTGCCAGCAGCCAAGCCGGGGCCGAGCAGTACTTC. It codes for CASSQAGAEQYF.

This rearrangement joins TRBV4-1 to TRBJ1-5; D is perhaps TRBD1 (5 bases). V was cut by 1 base and J by 2 bases, with 18 bases left in between. Germline CDR1 reads MGHRA; CDR2 reads YSYEKL. The CDR3 covers 18 residues. CDR3 DNA: TGCGCCAGCAGCCAAGTCTGGAGGGAGGGCAGGGGCAATCAGCCCCAGCATTTT. Amino acid sequence: CASSQVWREGRGNQPQHF.